A selection of T cell receptor beta chains follows, all from one sample in a study of blood T cell repertoires in COVID-19. The data were produced by immunoSEQ multiplex PCR, yet TCRdb's version contains in-frame clones alone and is incomplete. The sample records tens of thousands of clones, over 70% being singletons. Sequencing used peripheral blood. The receptors shown here come from a woman in her sixties or seventies with acute or convalescent COVID-19. Both conserved end residues are part of each CDR3. D genes are given only for firm matches. The size entry is marked missing in some rows and otherwise reads once, few, many or a size class.

CDR3 DNA	CDR3 protein	D gene	J gene	V gene	clone size
TGTGCCAGCAGTGAATTAGGTGGGGCGAGACAGGTGTTCACCGGGGAGCTGTTTTTT	CASSELGGARQVFTGELFF	-	TRBJ2-2	TRBV6-1	-
TGTGCCAGCAGCCAGGACGCCGGGGATGAAAAACTGTTTTTT	CASSQDAGDEKLFF	-	TRBJ1-4	TRBV9	few
TGTGCCAGCAGTCAGGCAGGGGATGAGCAGTTCTTC	CASSQAGDEQFF	-	TRBJ2-1	TRBV27	few
TGCGCCAGCAGCTCCGGTCGGGGGACCGGGGAGCTGTTTTTT	CASSSGRGTGELFF	-	TRBJ2-2	TRBV5-1	-
TGTGCCATCAACACAAAGGGAGCAGATACGCAGTATTTT	CAINTKGADTQYF	-	TRBJ2-3	TRBV10-3	-
TGTGCCAGCAGCCAAGATAGGATAGGGGTAAGCTCCTATAATTCACCCCTCCACTTT	CASSQDRIGVSSYNSPLHF	-	TRBJ1-6	TRBV3-1/TRBV3-2	-
TGTGCCAGCAGCCCCTCCGGACAGGGAAAGAGGGTGTTTTTT	CASSPSGQGKRVFF	TRBD1	TRBJ1-4	TRBV7-9	-
TGTGCCAGCAGTGAGTATGTCGGGGTGACTGAAGCTTTCTTT	CASSEYVGVTEAFF	-	TRBJ1-1	TRBV2	-
TGTGCCAGCAGCTTGCAGGCCGCTCGGACTGAAGCTTTCTTT	CASSLQAARTEAFF	-	TRBJ1-1	TRBV5-6	-
TGTGCCAGTAGTCCCCGGACTAGCCGTGGAGAGACCCAGTACTTC	CASSPRTSRGETQYF	TRBD2	TRBJ2-5	TRBV19	-
TGTGCCAGCAGGGATCGAGGGCGGGGTGGAAATGAGCAGTTCTTC	CASRDRGRGGNEQFF	-	TRBJ2-1	TRBV28	few
TGTGCCAGCAGCAGGGGGGTGAACACTGAAGCTTTCTTT	CASSRGVNTEAFF	TRBD1	TRBJ1-1	TRBV6-5	-
TGTGCCAGCAGTTCCCGACATCTTATAGCTAACTATGGCTACACCTTC	CASSSRHLIANYGYTF	-	TRBJ1-2	TRBV6-5	-
TGTGCCAGCAGTTACTCGAAGGACAGGGGTTCCTACGAGCAGTACTTC	CASSYSKDRGSYEQYF	TRBD1	TRBJ2-7	TRBV6-2/TRBV6-3	few
TGTGCCAGTAGTATAGTAGCAGGACTCGGAACTGAAGCTTTCTTT	CASSIVAGLGTEAFF	-	TRBJ1-1	TRBV19	few
TGTGCCTGGACCGGGACAGGGGGAGAAAAACTGTTTTTT	CAWTGTGGEKLFF	TRBD1	TRBJ1-4	TRBV30	-
TGTGCTAGTGGTACCCCTTTTCGTCACAGCTCCTACGAGCAGTACTTC	CASGTPFRHSSYEQYF	-	TRBJ2-7	TRBV12-5	-
TGCAGTGCTCGGAACACTGAAGCTTTCTTT	CSARNTEAFF	-	TRBJ1-1	TRBV20-1	-
TGTGCCAGTAGTATGGTCGCGGGGAACACTGAAGCTTTCTTT	CASSMVAGNTEAFF	-	TRBJ1-1	TRBV19	-
TGCAGCGTTAACAGGGGAGTTAGCTATGGCTACACCTTC	CSVNRGVSYGYTF	TRBD1	TRBJ1-2	TRBV29-1	-
TGTGCCAGTAGTATAGATCTCCTGGGCAGGGGGCGACGGGGCTACACCTTC	CASSIDLLGRGRRGYTF	TRBD1	TRBJ1-2	TRBV19	once
TGCGCCAGCAGCTTCGGTAGCGGGGATGCAGATACGCAGTATTTT	CASSFGSGDADTQYF	TRBD2	TRBJ2-3	TRBV5-1	-
TGCAGCGCCTGTCGCGGGGTAGGGGAAAAACTGTTTTTT	CSACRGVGEKLFF	-	TRBJ1-4	TRBV29-1	-
TGTGCCAGCAGGGCTACGACAGGGGGCATTGGAGATACGCAGTATTTT	CASRATTGGIGDTQYF	TRBD1	TRBJ2-3	TRBV27	-
TGTGCCACCGGGACAGGGAAAGATTCACCCCTCCACTTT	CATGTGKDSPLHF	TRBD1	TRBJ1-6	TRBV6-5	-
TGTGCCAGCAGGGCTCAGGGGACCGGGGAGCTGTTTTTT	CASRAQGTGELFF	-	TRBJ2-2	TRBV3-1/TRBV3-2	-
TGTGCCAGCAGTCCGGGACAGTGGAGCACAGATACGCAGTATTTT	CASSPGQWSTDTQYF	TRBD1	TRBJ2-3	TRBV27	-
TGCGCCAGCATCCTTCACAATGAGCAGTTCTTC	CASILHNEQFF	-	TRBJ2-1	TRBV5-1	-
TGTGCCATCATTCGGGGGACAGGGGGTTATGAGCAGTTCTTC	CAIIRGTGGYEQFF	TRBD1	TRBJ2-1	TRBV7-9	-
TGCGCCAGCAGCCCCGGACAGGCCTATGGCTACACCTTC	CASSPGQAYGYTF	TRBD1	TRBJ1-2	TRBV5-1	-
TGTGCCACCAGTGATTTCGTTACCGGGGAGCTGTTTTTT	CATSDFVTGELFF	-	TRBJ2-2	TRBV24-1	-
TGTGCCAGCAGCCAAGAGGCTTTGAATTCACCCCTCCACTTT	CASSQEALNSPLHF	-	TRBJ1-6	TRBV4-2	-
TGCGCCAGCAGCCAAGGGGGTCGGGCAAGCGGAAGGAATACGCAGTATTTT	CASSQGGRASGRNTQYF	-	TRBJ2-3	TRBV4-3	-
TGTGCCAGCGCCAACGGGGAGGATGAGCAGTTCTTC	CASANGEDEQFF	-	TRBJ2-1	TRBV6-4	-
TGTGCCAGCAGCTTACCCGAGCGGGGGGGCCTCGGTGAGCAGTTCTTC	CASSLPERGGLGEQFF	TRBD2	TRBJ2-1	TRBV7-2	-
TGTGCCAGCAGCGACCTCGCAGGGAGGTCTCAGCCCCAGCATTTT	CASSDLAGRSQPQHF	-	TRBJ1-5	TRBV6-6	-
TGTGCCAGCAGCCCACAGATTAATCAGCCCCAGCATTTT	CASSPQINQPQHF	-	TRBJ1-5	TRBV6-5	once
TGTGCCAGCAGTTCCTACGGTCAGCCCCAGCATTTT	CASSSYGQPQHF	-	TRBJ1-5	TRBV6-5	-
TGTGCCAGCAGCCAAACAGGGGACAATCAGCCCCAGCATTTT	CASSQTGDNQPQHF	TRBD1	TRBJ1-5	TRBV7-2	-
TGTGCCAGTAGTACCGGGACAGGGGGGGGTCAGCCCCAGCATTTT	CASSTGTGGGQPQHF	TRBD1	TRBJ1-5	TRBV19	-
TGTGCCAGCAGGGACAGGGATTACAATGAGCAGTTCTTC	CASRDRDYNEQFF	TRBD1	TRBJ2-1	TRBV6-5	-
TGTGCCAGTAGTATGGGCTCAGGGGTCTACTATGGCTACACCTTC	CASSMGSGVYYGYTF	-	TRBJ1-2	TRBV19	once
TGTGCCAGCAGGGTTAGCGGGGGGGCCCCTGCCAATGAGCAGTTCTTC	CASRVSGGAPANEQFF	TRBD2	TRBJ2-1	TRBV7-9	-
TGTGCCAGCAGTGAGACAGGGTGGGATGAAGCTTTCTTT	CASSETGWDEAFF	TRBD1	TRBJ1-1	TRBV6-1	-
TGCGCCAGCAGCTCTGGCAGGGAAAACTATGGCTACACCTTC	CASSSGRENYGYTF	-	TRBJ1-2	TRBV5-1	-
TGTGCCAGCAGCCAAACATTAAAGACAGACTCCTACGAGCAGTACTTC	CASSQTLKTDSYEQYF	-	TRBJ2-7	TRBV14	-
TGTGCCAGCTCACCACCGGCAGGGTGGACCTACGAGCAGTACTTC	CASSPPAGWTYEQYF	-	TRBJ2-7	TRBV18	-
TGTGCCAGCCGACCGGGACAGTCTAATTCACCCCTCCACTTT	CASRPGQSNSPLHF	TRBD1	TRBJ1-6	TRBV19	-
TGTGCCAGCAGCCAGGGACAGGGACTCACTGAAGCTTTCTTT	CASSQGQGLTEAFF	TRBD1	TRBJ1-1	TRBV3-1/TRBV3-2	once
TGTGCCAGCAGGGGGCTAGCGGCAAACACCGGGGAGCTGTTTTTT	CASRGLAANTGELFF	TRBD2	TRBJ2-2	TRBV7-2	-
TGTGCCAGCAGTGAGCAGGGCCCCCTGAACACTGAAGCTTTCTTT	CASSEQGPLNTEAFF	-	TRBJ1-1	TRBV28	-
TGCGCCAGCAGCGCGGGGGACAGGGGAGGAGGTAACTATGGCTACACCTTC	CASSAGDRGGGNYGYTF	TRBD1	TRBJ1-2	TRBV5-1	-
TGTGCCAGCAGGGGACAGGGGGAAAGCTATGGCTACACCTTC	CASRGQGESYGYTF	TRBD1	TRBJ1-2	TRBV27	-
TGTGCCACCAGGGCAGCGAACACCGGGGAGCTGTTTTTT	CATRAANTGELFF	-	TRBJ2-2	TRBV24-1	-
TGTGCCAGCAAGTCGACTAGCGGGGGGATAATCTCCTACAATGAGCAGTTCTTC	CASKSTSGGIISYNEQFF	TRBD2	TRBJ2-1	TRBV27	-
TGCGCCAGCAGCCAAGACCCGACAGGGCGTAATGAAAAACTGTTTTTT	CASSQDPTGRNEKLFF	TRBD1	TRBJ1-4	TRBV4-1	-
TGCAGTGCTAGAGATAATGTAGCTTTCTTT	CSARDNVAFF	-	TRBJ1-1	TRBV20-1	-
TGTGCCAGCAGCGTGTTAGGGGCTCAAGATACCGGGGAGCTGTTTTTT	CASSVLGAQDTGELFF	-	TRBJ2-2	TRBV9	-